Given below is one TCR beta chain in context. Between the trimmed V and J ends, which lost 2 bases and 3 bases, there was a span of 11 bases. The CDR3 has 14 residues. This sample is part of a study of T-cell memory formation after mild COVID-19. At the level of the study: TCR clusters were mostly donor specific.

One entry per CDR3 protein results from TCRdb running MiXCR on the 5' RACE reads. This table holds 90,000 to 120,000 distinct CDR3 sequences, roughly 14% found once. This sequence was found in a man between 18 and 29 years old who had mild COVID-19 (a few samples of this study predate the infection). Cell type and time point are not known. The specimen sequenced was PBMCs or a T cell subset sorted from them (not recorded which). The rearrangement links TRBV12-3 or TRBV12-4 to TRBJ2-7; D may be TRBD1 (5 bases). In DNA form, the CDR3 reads TGTGCCAGCAGTTTATCGACAGCAGTCTACGAGCAGTACTTC. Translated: CASSLSTAVYEQYF.